Sequencing of this T cell receptor (beta chain) was carried out in a study of T cells in pancreatic ductal adenocarcinoma. The study's findings and limits: The resected pancreatic cancer cohort was biased toward the minority with early-stage disease. Tumor and blood clonality did not differ significantly, about 0.11 versus 0.072. Unique clonotypes were 7 to 9-fold more numerous in blood than in tumor.

The CDR3 runs to 14 residues. Germline V lookup: CDR1 SGHTS, CDR2 YDEGEE. Trimming pared 0 bases from V and 4 bases from J, leaving 10 bases between. Surgery without prior neoadjuvant therapy was the treatment of the selected pancreatic ductal adenocarcinoma patients. As to this clone: Its antigen is not identified.

Profiling relied on immunoSEQ multiplex PCR, and the TCRdb table lists in-frame clones only, not all of them. The table includes about 97,000 clones, 90% to 95% detected once. The material sequenced was PBMCs. The source is a human donor with pancreatic ductal adenocarcinoma. V is TRBV5-8 and J is TRBJ1-2; unclear D gene. CDR3: CASSLGGGLYGYTF. CDR3 sequence (DNA): TGTGCCAGCAGCTTGGGGGGAGGCCTCTATGGCTACACCTTC.